This section outlines one T cell receptor beta chain sequence together with its context. The authors' processing: Reference gene primers were amplified, and this amplification served to estimate nucleated cell counts. The data were produced by immunoSEQ multiplex PCR, yet TCRdb's version contains in-frame clones alone and is incomplete. That table supplies the V and J calls and clone size; D and trimming were determined from the DNA. The sample consists of some 260,000 clones, 88% of them appearing once. The CDR3 is 16 residues long. CDR1 and CDR2 from the germline V gene are KGHDR and SFDVKD. J was trimmed by 6 bases and V by 3 bases; bases with no gene match: 9. The data derive from a study of blood T cell repertoires in COVID-19. Study-wide context: Some COVID-19 samples were acute and others convalescent; all came from the United States, Italy and Spain. T cells, B-cell-depleted T cells, or PBMCs supplied cDNA or gDNA.

The genes are TRBV24-1 and TRBJ2-1; 8 bases line up with TRBD2. The clonotype originates from a woman between 25 and 40 years old with acute or convalescent COVID-19. The sequenced sample consisted of peripheral blood. The CDR3 sequence is CATSDPQGLDRNEQFF. The CDR3 nucleotides are TGTGCCACCAGTGATCCCCAGGGACTAGACCGCAATGAGCAGTTCTTC.